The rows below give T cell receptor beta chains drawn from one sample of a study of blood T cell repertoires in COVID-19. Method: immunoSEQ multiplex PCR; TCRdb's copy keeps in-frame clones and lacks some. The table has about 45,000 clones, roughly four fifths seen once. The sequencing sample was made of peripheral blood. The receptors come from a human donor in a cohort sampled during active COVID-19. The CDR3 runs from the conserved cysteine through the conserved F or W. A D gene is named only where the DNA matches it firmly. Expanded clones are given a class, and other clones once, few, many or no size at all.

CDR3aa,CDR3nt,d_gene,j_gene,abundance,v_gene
CASNLLAGGRETQYF,TGTGCCAGTAACCTCCTAGCGGGAGGTAGGGAGACCCAGTACTTC,TRBD2,TRBJ2-5,.,TRBV7-9
CASSYSPLTETGELFF,TGTGCCAGCAGTTACTCGCCCTTGACAGAAACCGGGGAGCTGTTTTTT,.,TRBJ2-2,.,TRBV6-2/TRBV6-3
CASSFRLAGSNEQFF,TGTGCCAGCAGCTTTAGGCTAGCGGGAAGCAATGAGCAGTTCTTC,TRBD2,TRBJ2-1,.,TRBV5-4
CASGRGVAGAQETQYF,TGTGCCAGCGGTAGGGGGGTAGCGGGAGCTCAAGAGACCCAGTACTTC,TRBD2,TRBJ2-5,.,TRBV7-6
CAISDETPYEQYF,TGTGCCATCAGTGACGAGACACCATACGAGCAGTACTTC,.,TRBJ2-7,.,TRBV10-3
CASSLARRSYEQYF,TGTGCCAGCAGCTTGGCCAGGCGCTCCTACGAGCAGTACTTC,.,TRBJ2-7,.,TRBV5-5
CASPLVRSHNYGYTF,TGCGCCAGCCCTTTAGTGAGGTCCCACAACTATGGCTACACCTTC,.,TRBJ1-2,.,TRBV10-1
CASSLERAGGEQYF,TGTGCCAGCAGCTTAGAGCGGGCAGGTGGGGAGCAGTACTTC,.,TRBJ2-7,.,TRBV11-3
CASTRQGYEQYF,TGTGCCAGCACCCGACAGGGGTACGAGCAGTACTTC,TRBD1,TRBJ2-7,once,TRBV11-3
CASSLRGLDTEAFF,TGCGCCAGCAGTCTCAGGGGGCTTGACACTGAAGCTTTCTTT,TRBD1,TRBJ1-1,.,TRBV5-1
CASGTGLAGTYNEQFF,TGTGCTAGTGGTACAGGACTAGCGGGAACGTACAATGAGCAGTTCTTC,TRBD2,TRBJ2-1,.,TRBV12-5
CSVSRTGGSEAFF,TGCAGCGTCTCTAGGACAGGGGGCTCCGAAGCTTTCTTT,TRBD1,TRBJ1-1,.,TRBV29-1
CATREAEHYGYTF,TGTGCCACCAGGGAGGCGGAGCACTATGGCTACACCTTC,.,TRBJ1-2,few,TRBV24-1
CATSETTAYGYTF,TGTGCCACCAGTGAGACGACTGCCTATGGCTACACCTTC,.,TRBJ1-2,.,TRBV24-1
CASSVTSGSGGAGELFF,TGTGCCAGCAGCGTAACTAGCGGGAGCGGGGGGGCCGGGGAGCTGTTTTTT,TRBD2,TRBJ2-2,once,TRBV7-2
CASTWASGSGYTF,TGTGCCAGCACCTGGGCCTCAGGGTCTGGCTACACCTTC,.,TRBJ1-2,.,TRBV28
CASSPTGTYEQYF,TGTGCCAGCAGCCCCACAGGTACCTACGAGCAGTACTTC,.,TRBJ2-7,.,TRBV12-3/TRBV12-4
CASSFGLAASYEQYF,TGTGCCAGCAGCTTCGGGCTAGCGGCCTCCTACGAGCAGTACTTC,TRBD2,TRBJ2-7,.,TRBV7-8
CASSKREETQYF,TGTGCCAGCTCAAAGAGGGAAGAGACCCAGTACTTC,.,TRBJ2-5,.,TRBV18
CAISGVLNNSPLHF,TGTGCCATCAGTGGTGTACTAAATAATTCACCCCTCCACTTT,.,TRBJ1-6,.,TRBV10-3
CASSMGLAFDTQYF,TGTGCCAGCAGTATGGGACTAGCATTTGATACGCAGTATTTT,TRBD2,TRBJ2-3,.,TRBV6-5
CASSRWGGKYEKLFF,TGTGCCAGCAGCCGCTGGGGGGGGAAATATGAAAAACTGTTTTTT,.,TRBJ1-4,.,TRBV11-2
CASSLPETYEQYF,TGTGCCAGCAGCTTGCCTGAGACCTACGAGCAGTACTTC,.,TRBJ2-7,.,TRBV5-6
CASSLPRDSHYEQYF,TGTGCCAGCAGCTTGCCCCGGGACAGCCACTACGAGCAGTACTTC,TRBD1,TRBJ2-7,.,TRBV5-5
CASSENGQAAYEQYF,TGTGCCAGCAGTGAAAACGGACAGGCGGCCTACGAGCAGTACTTC,TRBD1,TRBJ2-7,.,TRBV6-1
CASSHRGMGNTEAFF,TGTGCCAGCAGCCACAGGGGGATGGGGAACACTGAAGCTTTCTTT,TRBD1,TRBJ1-1,.,TRBV7-9
CASITSGSRRTDTQYF,TGTGCCAGCATTACTAGCGGGAGTAGGAGGACAGATACGCAGTATTTT,TRBD2,TRBJ2-3,.,TRBV27
CAWGTGQGGEKLFF,TGTGCCTGGGGTACTGGACAGGGAGGTGAAAAACTGTTTTTT,TRBD1,TRBJ1-4,.,TRBV30
CASRSGSRNNEQFF,TGTGCCAGCAGGAGCGGGAGTCGGAACAATGAGCAGTTCTTC,TRBD2,TRBJ2-1,.,TRBV7-9
CSVDPDSADYGYTF,TGCAGCGTTGACCCCGACAGCGCTGACTATGGCTACACCTTC,.,TRBJ1-2,.,TRBV29-1
CASSPREGNTGELFF,TGTGCCAGCTCACCGCGGGAGGGGAACACCGGGGAGCTGTTTTTT,TRBD2,TRBJ2-2,.,TRBV18
CASRPSSGAGELFF,TGTGCCAGCAGGCCTTCGTCGGGGGCCGGGGAGCTGTTTTTT,.,TRBJ2-2,.,TRBV21-1
CATSRQGGTGELFF,TGTGCCACCAGCAGACAGGGAGGCACCGGGGAGCTGTTTTTT,.,TRBJ2-2,.,TRBV15
CASGPRRRANTEAFF,TGTGCCAGCGGCCCCAGGAGGAGGGCGAACACTGAAGCTTTCTTT,.,TRBJ1-1,.,TRBV27
CASSENSDWTAKPEHF,TGTGCCAGCAGTGAAAACTCCGATTGGACTGCTAAGCCGGAGCACTTC,.,TRBJ2-7,.,TRBV6-1
CASSLIRGSNQPQHF,TGTGCCAGCAGCTTGATCCGGGGGAGCAATCAGCCCCAGCATTTT,.,TRBJ1-5,.,TRBV5-5
CASHRAGNTEAFF,TGTGCCAGCCACAGGGCGGGGAACACTGAAGCTTTCTTT,.,TRBJ1-1,.,TRBV6-5
CASSQEPPRWLGGADTQYF,TGTGCCAGCAGCCAAGAGCCCCCCAGGTGGCTAGGTGGGGCGGATACGCAGTATTTT,.,TRBJ2-3,.,TRBV3-1/TRBV3-2
CASSGGLDNEQFF,TGCGCCAGCAGTGGAGGACTGGACAATGAGCAGTTCTTC,.,TRBJ2-1,.,TRBV10-1
CASSYSGLAGDYEQYF,TGTGCCAGCAGTTATTCCGGACTAGCGGGAGACTACGAGCAGTACTTC,TRBD2,TRBJ2-7,few,TRBV6-5
CASSLKGEYGYTF,TGTGCCAGCAGTTTAAAGGGGGAATATGGCTACACCTTC,.,TRBJ1-2,.,TRBV27
CASSQAPTGGAYGYTF,TGTGCCAGCAGCCAAGCCCCGACAGGGGGCGCCTATGGCTACACCTTC,TRBD1,TRBJ1-2,.,TRBV4-2
CASSLDQISYEQYF,TGTGCCAGCAGCTTAGACCAAATCTCCTACGAGCAGTACTTC,.,TRBJ2-7,few,TRBV11-2
CASSEGQGAGEQFF,TGTGCCAGCAGTGAAGGGCAGGGGGCAGGGGAGCAGTTCTTC,TRBD1,TRBJ2-1,.,TRBV6-4
CASSPKTGPWGYTF,TGTGCCAGCAGCCCAAAAACAGGGCCCTGGGGCTACACCTTC,.,TRBJ1-2,.,TRBV7-9
CASSPLDEQYF,TGTGCCAGCTCCCCCCTCGACGAGCAGTACTTC,.,TRBJ2-7,.,TRBV28
CSAGGEPYGYTF,TGCAGCGCTGGGGGGGAACCCTATGGCTACACCTTC,.,TRBJ1-2,.,TRBV29-1
CASSLGWSGALQETQYF,TGCGCCAGCAGCTTGGGTTGGTCGGGAGCGCTCCAAGAGACCCAGTACTTC,.,TRBJ2-5,.,TRBV5-1
CASSQDESDSVISGANVLTF,TGTGCCAGCAGCCAAGATGAATCGGACAGCGTAATCTCTGGGGCCAACGTCCTGACTTTC,.,TRBJ2-6,.,TRBV3-1/TRBV3-2
CSVTGSYGYTF,TGCAGTGTCACAGGGTCCTATGGCTACACCTTC,.,TRBJ1-2,once,TRBV20-1
CASSPPGQGTETEAFF,TGTGCCAGCTCACCTCCGGGACAGGGAACTGAAACTGAAGCTTTCTTT,TRBD1,TRBJ1-1,.,TRBV18
CASSPGQGDEQYF,TGTGCCAGCTCACCAGGACAGGGGGACGAGCAGTACTTC,TRBD1,TRBJ2-7,.,TRBV18
CASSLDSSSYEQYF,TGTGCCAGCAGCTTAGATTCCAGCTCCTACGAGCAGTACTTC,.,TRBJ2-7,.,TRBV11-3